The 21 T cell receptor beta chains in this list originate from one sample, sequenced in a study of shared clonotypes between healthy human individuals. Clones were read by immunoSEQ multiplex PCR, and TCRdb kept only the in-frame ones, dropping some. The table includes some 2,100,000 clones, approximately 94% detected once. The source material was naive CD4+ T cells sorted from blood. Subset of the sample: CD45RA+ positively selected. Every receptor here comes from a man between 18 and 29 years old in good health.

This clone occurred once. The rearrangement links TRBV5-1 to TRBJ2-5, with D hard to call. Per the germline V gene, CDR1 is SGHRS and CDR2 is YFSETQ. Trimming left V 0 bases short and J 5 bases short, with 17 bases between. This CDR3 has 16 residues. As DNA, the CDR3 is TGCGCCAGCAGCTTGGTAGTTCCCTACCTGGGGGAGACCCAGTACTTC. It codes for CASSLVVPYLGETQYF. Filled out from reference TRBV5-1 and TRBJ2-5, the complete variable domain reads KAGVTQTPRYLIKTRGQQVTLSCSPISGHRSVSWYQQTPGQGLQFLFEYFSETQRNKGNFPGRFSGRQFSNSRSEMNVSTLELGDSALYLCASSLVVPYLGETQYFGPGTRLLVL.

This clone was found a few times. The rearrangement joins TRBV27 to TRBJ1-1; the D gene is possibly TRBD1 (6 bases). The CDR3 extends over 15 amino acids. Germline V gives CDR1 MNHEY, CDR2 SMNVEV (reference sequence). V was pared by 6 bases and J by 0 bases, with 14 bases between. The CDR3 is CASSSLQGLNTEAFF. CDR3 nucleotides: TGTGCCAGCAGCTCCTTACAGGGTCTGAACACTGAAGCTTTCTTT.

In the case of this clone: Other DNA variants within this sample encode the same CDR3. The CDR3 loop reads CASRPTGLTNEKLFF. CDR3 in DNA: TGCGCCAGCAGACCCACAGGGTTAACTAATGAAAAACTGTTTTTT. The V gene is TRBV5-1, the J gene TRBJ1-4; a possible D gene is TRBD1 (6 bases). V was cut by 5 bases and J by 1 base, with 12 bases left in between. CDR3 size: 15 residues. Germline CDR1 reads SGHRS; CDR2 reads YFSETQ.

This clone was found once. The chain joins TRBV5-4 to TRBJ2-3; 7 nucleotides align to TRBD1. There are 16 residues in the CDR3. V was pared by 2 bases and J by 2 bases, with 8 bases of the junction left unmatched. The germline V gene has CDR1 SGHNT and CDR2 YYREEE (reference sequence). CDR3 protein: CASSLGPGQLTDTQYF. For the CDR3, the DNA is TGTGCCAGCAGCTTAGGACCGGGACAGCTCACAGATACGCAGTATTTT.

This chain connects TRBV4-1 to TRBJ2-3, with D possibly TRBD2 on 5 matching bases. Trimming removed 4 bases at V and 3 bases at J, with 11 bases between. The CDR3 runs to 14 residues. Germline V gene lookup returns CDR1 MGHRA and CDR2 YSYEKL. DNA of the CDR3: TGCGCCAGCAGCCGTGGACTGATTACAGATACGCAGTATTTT. Protein sequence: CASSRGLITDTQYF.

The chain recombines TRBV27 with TRBJ1-6, with D possibly matching TRBD1 (5 bases). The germline V and J ends were trimmed by 2 bases and 6 bases, with 14 bases remaining between them. The CDR3 is 16 residues long. CDR1 and CDR2 from the germline V gene are MNHEY and SMNVEV (reference sequence). The CDR3 sequence is CASSLTPGIPNSPLHF. Written as DNA, the CDR3 is TGTGCCAGCAGTTTAACCCCAGGGATCCCTAATTCACCCCTCCACTTT.

V gene TRBV10-2 combines with J gene TRBJ1-3; D gene uncertain. The CDR3 length is 14 residues. Germline V gene lookup returns CDR1 WSHSY and CDR2 SAAADI. V lost 3 bases to trimming and J lost 0 bases, with 6 bases between them. CDR3 amino acids: CASSEQTSGNTIYF. CDR3 DNA sequence: TGCGCCAGCAGTGAACAGACCTCTGGAAACACCATATATTTT.

This chain joins TRBV6-5 and TRBJ2-2, with 9 bases that match TRBD2. Germline CDR1 is MNHEY and CDR2 is SVGAGI. The CDR3 runs to 14 residues. CDR3 in amino acids: CAASRAGGPRELFF. In nucleotides, the CDR3 is TGTGCTGCCAGCCGGGCGGGAGGGCCAAGGGAGCTGTTTTTT.

This rearrangement joins TRBV10-2 to TRBJ1-4; maybe TRBD1 (5 bases). This CDR3 is built from 14 residues. In germline, CDR1 is WSHSY, CDR2 SAAADI. Trimming removed 4 bases at V and 2 bases at J, with 8 bases between. As DNA, the CDR3 is TGCGCCAGCAGTGCGGGACTGACTAATGAAAAACTGTTTTTT. It codes for CASSAGLTNEKLFF.

This chain joins TRBV7-9 and TRBJ2-2, with D perhaps given as TRBD1 or TRBD2 (5 bases each). CDR1 and CDR2 from the germline V gene are SEHNR and FQNEAQ (reference sequence). Trimming cost V 6 bases and J 7 bases, with 18 bases left between them. This CDR3 has 15 amino acids. CDR3 sequence reads: CASRPDQGAGGELFF. CDR3 nucleotides: TGTGCCAGCAGGCCCGATCAGGGAGCAGGCGGGGAGCTGTTTTTT.

V usage is TRBV4-3 and J usage is TRBJ2-5, with a tentative D call TRBD1 (5 bases). Germline V gene data show CDR1 as LGHNA and CDR2 as YSLEER. The ends were cut back, 0 bases at V and 2 bases at J, with 7 bases in the middle. CDR3 length equals 14 residues. The CDR3 loop is CASSQDRVQETQYF. CDR3 DNA: TGCGCCAGCAGCCAAGACAGGGTTCAAGAGACCCAGTACTTC.

This clone occurred once. This chain joins TRBV9 and TRBJ1-2, with 12 bases fitting TRBD1. This CDR3 region has 15 residues. The junction had 7 bases not matched to a gene; V was cut back by 3 bases and J by 7 bases. Germline V gives CDR1 SGDLS, CDR2 YYNGEE. The CDR3 DNA sequence: TGTGCCAGCAGCGGGAGGGACAGGGGGCTTGGTGGCTACACCTTC. Translation: CASSGRDRGLGGYTF.

The chain employs TRBV30 and TRBJ2-5; D call uncertain. Germline V gene sequence: CDR1 GTSNPN, CDR2 SVGIG (reference sequence). Trimming shortened V by 7 bases and J by 1 base, and 13 bases separated the two germline ends. The CDR3 totals 13 residues. The chain's CDR3 is CASSKGSQETQYF. The DNA for the CDR3 is TGTGCCTCCAGTAAGGGCAGCCAAGAGACCCAGTACTTC.

The DNA of the CDR3 is TGTGCCAGCAGCTTAGGCCGGACAGGGCAAGAGACCCAGTACTTC. It codes for CASSLGRTGQETQYF. The chain is built from TRBV11-3 and TRBJ2-5; 8 bases are shared with TRBD1. The V gene end was trimmed by 1 base and the J gene end by 2 bases; junction bases not matched to a gene: 3. The CDR3 is 15 amino acids. CDR1 and CDR2 from the germline V gene are SGHNT and YENEEA.

V usage is TRBV30 and J usage is TRBJ1-2, with a weak D call TRBD1 (5 bases). Germline assignment: CDR1 GTSNPN and CDR2 SVGIG (reference sequence). The CDR3 is made up of 13 amino acids. Trimming pared 5 bases from V and 4 bases from J, leaving 14 bases between. CDR3 region: CAWAGALSYGYTF. The DNA for the CDR3 is TGTGCCTGGGCCGGGGCCCTTAGCTATGGCTACACCTTC.

V usage is TRBV19 and J usage is TRBJ1-1; 8 nucleotides align to TRBD1. Germline V CDR1 and CDR2: LNHDA, SQIVND (reference sequence). The length of the CDR3 is 15 residues. J lost 5 bases, V lost 5 bases, and 10 bases had no gene match. CDR3: CASSPLRGRGTEAFF. The CDR3 coding sequence is TGTGCCAGTAGTCCCCTCAGGGGGCGAGGGACTGAAGCTTTCTTT.

This clone was detected only once. The chain links TRBV18 to TRBJ1-1; D is unclear. The germline CDR1 and CDR2 sequences are KGHSH and LQKENI. Trimming shortened V by 4 bases and J by 7 bases, and 16 bases separated the two germline ends. The CDR3 has 14 residues. The DNA for the CDR3 is TGTGCCAGCTCACTAACCATTCTAGTCGGTGAAGCTTTCTTT. It codes for CASSLTILVGEAFF.

CDR3 region: CASSDTDKNYNEQFF. CDR3 bases: TGTGCCAGCAGTGATACAGACAAAAATTACAATGAGCAGTTCTTC. This chain links TRBV6-6 with TRBJ2-1; no clear D. The V and J ends lost 5 bases and 4 bases respectively, with 15 bases between them. The CDR3 spans 15 residues. Germline V gives CDR1 MNHNY, CDR2 SVGAGI (reference sequence).

The V gene is TRBV4-1, the J gene TRBJ1-1; the D is unclear. This CDR3 is 13 amino acids long. CDR1 is MGHRA and CDR2 is YSYEKL in the germline V gene. Trimming took 1 base from V and 10 from J, leaving 13 bases between them. In DNA form, the CDR3 reads TGCGCCAGCAGCCAAGTGATTGCAGCGTCAGCTTTCTTT. It codes for CASSQVIAASAFF.

The chain combines TRBV19 with TRBJ2-7; D is unresolved. V dropped 3 bases and J dropped 6 bases, with 15 bases sitting between them. Per germline, CDR1 LNHDA and CDR2 SQIVND (reference sequence). The CDR3 extends over 14 amino acids. CDR3 loop: CASSIQVFSLEQYF. The DNA of the CDR3 is TGTGCCAGTAGTATTCAGGTTTTTTCTCTCGAGCAGTACTTC.

The chain uses TRBV10-3 and TRBJ2-7; 8 nucleotides match TRBD2. V shed 3 bases and J 0 bases; nucleotides not matched to a gene: 7. The germline gives CDR1 ENHRY, CDR2 SYGVKD. CDR3 length: 16 residues. The CDR3 DNA reads as TGTGCCATCAGTGAACGGGTAGCGGGGAGCTCCTACGAGCAGTACTTC. As protein: CAISERVAGSSYEQYF.